This is a list of T cell receptor beta chains from one sample in a study of blood T cell repertoires in COVID-19. The repertoire was sequenced with immunoSEQ multiplex PCR; TCRdb's copy has only in-frame clones and lacks some. Of approximately 170,000 clones in the sample, more than 65% were seen once. Sequencing used peripheral blood. These receptors were taken from a man in his 70s with active or convalescent COVID-19. CDR3s include the opening cysteine and the closing phenylalanine or tryptophan. The D gene is left open where the match is weak. Clone size, where shown, is once, few, many, or a class for clones that have expanded.

TRBJ2-7,TRBD1,16,.,TRBV7-2,TGTGCCAGCAGCTCCCCGGGACAGGGACACTCCTACGAGCAGTACTTC,CASSSPGQGHSYEQYF
TRBJ2-1,.,13,.,TRBV28,TGTGCCAGCAGTTTTGAGATTTACAATGAGCAGTTCTTC,CASSFEIYNEQFF
TRBJ2-1,TRBD2,18,.,TRBV7-2,TGTGCCAGCAGCCACCCATGGGGGCGGGGGGGGTCAAGGGATGAGCAGTTCTTC,CASSHPWGRGGSRDEQFF
TRBJ1-5,.,13,.,TRBV7-2,TGTGCCAGCGCAACAGGGTCGAATCAGCCCCAGCATTTT,CASATGSNQPQHF
TRBJ1-4,.,13,.,TRBV11-2,TGTGCCAGCAGCTTAGGCAGGAATGAAAAACTGTTTTTT,CASSLGRNEKLFF
TRBJ2-7,.,14,.,TRBV9,TGTGCCAGCAGCGTTCCTACAGGGAACTACGAGCAGTACTTC,CASSVPTGNYEQYF
TRBJ2-7,.,15,few,TRBV5-5,TGTGCCAGCAGCTTGCGCACAGGTAGCTACTACGAGCAGTACTTC,CASSLRTGSYYEQYF
TRBJ1-6,TRBD1,15,.,TRBV25-1,TGTGCCAGCAGTGAACAGGACAGGGGAGTTTCACCCCTCCACTTT,CASSEQDRGVSPLHF
TRBJ2-7,TRBD1,16,.,TRBV7-2,TGTGCCAGCAGCACCGACCGGGACAGTTTTACCCACGAGCAGTACTTC,CASSTDRDSFTHEQYF
TRBJ2-1,TRBD2,14,.,TRBV5-1,TGCGCCAGCAGCTTTGGGACTAGGGGCAATGAGCAGTTCTTC,CASSFGTRGNEQFF
TRBJ2-5,TRBD2,14,once,TRBV19,TGTGCCAGTAGGCCCCGACTAGCCGGAGAGACCCAGTACTTC,CASRPRLAGETQYF